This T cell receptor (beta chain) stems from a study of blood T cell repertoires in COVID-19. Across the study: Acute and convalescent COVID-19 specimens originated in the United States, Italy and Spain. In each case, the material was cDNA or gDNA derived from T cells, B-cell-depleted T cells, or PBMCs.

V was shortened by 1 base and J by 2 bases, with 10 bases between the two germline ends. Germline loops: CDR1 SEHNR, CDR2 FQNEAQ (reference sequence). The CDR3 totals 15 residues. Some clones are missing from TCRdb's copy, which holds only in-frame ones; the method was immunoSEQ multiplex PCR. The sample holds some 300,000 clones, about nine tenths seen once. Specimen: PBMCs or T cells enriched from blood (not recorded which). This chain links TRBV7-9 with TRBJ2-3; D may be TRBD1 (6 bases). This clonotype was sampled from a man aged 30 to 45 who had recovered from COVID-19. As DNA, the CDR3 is TGTGCCAGCAGCTTAGGCAGGGGCACCACAGATACGCAGTATTTT. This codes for CASSLGRGTTDTQYF.